These 28 T cell receptor beta chains came from one sample sequenced in a study of Graves' ophthalmopathy and Graves' hyperthyroidism. Researchers took RNA transcripts and amplified TCR beta CDR3 regions from them. After a first-round RT-PCR with HTBI primers, a second-round multiplex PCR was run. MiXCR was run by TCRdb on the multiplex PCR reads, yielding one entry per CDR3 protein. This table has 450,000 to 600,000 distinct CDR3 sequences, about two fifths appearing once. The sequenced material came from peripheral blood or thyroid tissue (not recorded which). The source is an adult man with Graves' hyperthyroidism.

V gene TRBV7-9 combines with J gene TRBJ1-2, with D tentatively TRBD1 (6 bases). The CDR3 length is 18 residues. Germline V gene lookup returns CDR1 SEHNR and CDR2 FQNEAQ (reference sequence). V lost 4 bases and J 4 bases, leaving 25 bases between the germline ends. In DNA form, the CDR3 reads TGTGCCAGCAGCTCCAAAGGCCCGAATTCGGGGACACTCTATGGCTACACCTTC. Residues: CASSSKGPNSGTLYGYTF.

The chain links TRBV7-2 to TRBJ2-5; the D gene is possibly TRBD1 (5 bases). Germline V CDR1 and CDR2: SGHTA, FQGNSA. The CDR3 is 15 residues long. V was trimmed by 5 bases and J by 5 bases, leaving 18 bases between them. The CDR3 DNA reads TGTGCCAGCAGCCCTCAGGGTGTGGGCTGGGAGACCCAGTACTTC. Protein product: CASSPQGVGWETQYF.

This clonotype was seen a single time. In this CDR3 the conserved last residue, phenylalanine or tryptophan, is missing, so a read error is likely. No DNA is shown, since the ends of the CDR3 on it are uncertain; the CDR3 is the one TCRdb lists. J is TRBJ2-2 and V is TRBV7-3; no DNA check was done on the table's D call, TRBD1. The germline CDR1 and CDR2 sequences are SGHTA and FQGTGA. The CDR3 is 19 residues long, ends included. The CDR3 spells CASSLMGMSGQGRHRGAVV.

This clonotype was detected many times. J is TRBJ2-7 and V is TRBV4-2, with D unclear. CDR1 and CDR2 from the germline V gene are LGHNA and YNFKEQ. V shed 0 bases and J shed 3 bases, with 12 bases lying between them. CDR3 length equals 15 residues. The CDR3 sequence is CASSQDIADGYEQYF. As DNA, the CDR3 is TGTGCCAGCAGCCAAGATATCGCGGACGGCTACGAGCAGTACTTC.

The genes are TRBV10-2 and TRBJ2-6, with 7 bases identical to TRBD1. V shed 7 bases, J shed 2 bases, and the junction held 5 bases outside the gene matches. The CDR3 totals 15 residues. Germline V lookup: CDR1 WSHSY, CDR2 SAAADI. As DNA, the CDR3 is TGCGCCAGCAAGGCAACAGGGGCTGGGGCCAACGTCCTGACTTTC. It translates to CASKATGAGANVLTF.

This clonotype was detected only a few times. J is TRBJ1-1 and V is TRBV9, with D possibly TRBD1 on 5 matching bases. The V end was cut by 0 bases, the J end by 2 bases, with 8 bases between. This CDR3 comprises 14 residues. Germline CDR1 is SGDLS and CDR2 is YYNGEE. CDR3 sequence reads: CASSVGQYNTEAFF. Written as DNA, the CDR3 is TGTGCCAGCAGCGTAGGACAGTACAACACTGAAGCTTTCTTT. Full variable domain (outside the CDR3, taken from reference TRBV9 and TRBJ1-1): DSGVTQTPKHLITATGQRVTLRCSPRSGDLSVYWYQQSLDQGLQFLIQYYNGEERAKGNILERFSAQQFPDLHSELNLSSLELGDSALYFCASSVGQYNTEAFFGQGTRLTVV.

This clonotype was counted at least ten times. The chain recombines TRBV14 with TRBJ1-6, with D perhaps matching TRBD1 (5 bases). Germline V gives CDR1 SGHDN, CDR2 FVKESK. Trimming pared 2 bases from V and 8 bases from J, leaving 13 bases between. The CDR3 contains 15 residues. This CDR3 is CASSQLGVGDSPLHF. As DNA, the CDR3 is TGTGCCAGCAGCCAACTGGGGGTAGGTGATTCACCCCTCCACTTT.

This chain uses TRBV19 with TRBJ2-5, with 7 nucleotides matching TRBD1. V shed 9 bases and J 5 bases; nucleotides not matched to a gene: 9. Germline V gene sequence: CDR1 LNHDA, CDR2 SQIVND (reference sequence). CDR3 length equals 13 residues. CDR3 DNA: TGTGCCAGCCGCAGGGGGACAGTGGAGACCCAGTACTTC. Translating it yields CASRRGTVETQYF.

The rearrangement uses TRBV5-1 and TRBJ2-3; no clear D gene. The germline V gene has CDR1 SGHRS and CDR2 YFSETQ. V was trimmed by 2 bases and J by 3 bases, leaving 10 bases between them. CDR3 size: 14 residues. The CDR3 is CASSFTRDTDTQYF. As DNA, the CDR3 is TGCGCCAGCAGCTTTACCAGAGATACAGATACGCAGTATTTT. Variable domain in full (rest from reference TRBV5-1 and TRBJ2-3): KAGVTQTPRYLIKTRGQQVTLSCSPISGHRSVSWYQQTPGQGLQFLFEYFSETQRNKGNFPGRFSGRQFSNSRSEMNVSTLELGDSALYLCASSFTRDTDTQYFGPGTRLTVL.

As for this clonotype: A much bigger clone sits one base away, suggesting this may be a read error. The CDR3 reads CAGSQDSSGSFTGELFF. The CDR3 DNA follows: TGCGCCGGCAGCCAAGATTCTAGCGGGAGTTTCACCGGGGAGCTGTTTTTT. This chain connects TRBV4-1 to TRBJ2-2; 10 nucleotides align to TRBD2. This CDR3 spans 17 amino acids. Germline V gives CDR1 MGHRA, CDR2 YSYEKL.

This clonotype was counted a few times. V and J are TRBV29-1 and TRBJ1-3, with D perhaps TRBD1 (6 bases). Trimming took 7 bases from V and 7 from J, leaving 11 bases between them. Looked up from germline, CDR1 is SQVTM and CDR2 is ANQGSEA. CDR3 length: 11 amino acids. The chain's CDR3 is CSGEQGNTIYF. CDR3 DNA sequence: TGCAGCGGGGAACAGGGTAACACCATATATTTT.

This clonotype was detected only a few times. The chain has TRBV3-1 and TRBJ1-2; 10 bases are shared with TRBD1. Losses at the gene ends were 0 bases for V and 8 bases for J; bases not matched to a gene: 3. The CDR3 extends over 14 amino acids. Germline-derived CDR1 and CDR2 are LGHDT and YNNKEL (reference sequence). The CDR3 bases are TGTGCCAGCAGCCAAGATATGACAGGGGGCGGCTACACCTTC. Translation gives CASSQDMTGGGYTF.

About this clonotype itself: This may stem from a read error, because a much larger clone lies one nucleotide away. The chain joins TRBV7-3 to TRBJ2-5, with TRBD2 matching 7 bases. The CDR3 totals 14 residues. Germline-derived CDR1 and CDR2 are SGHTA and FQGTGA. The CDR3 is CASNGGGVGEAQYF. The CDR3 DNA sequence: TGTGCCAGCAATGGTGGGGGGGTCGGAGAGGCCCAGTACTTC.

In the case of this clonotype: This sequence may be a read error, since a much larger clone differs from it by one base. This rearrangement joins TRBV7-3 to TRBJ2-7; 9 bases agree with TRBD2. V lost 4 bases and J lost 0; bases outside the gene matches: 19. The germline V gene encodes CDR1 SGHTA and CDR2 FQGTGA. CDR3 length equals 20 residues. This CDR3 reads CASSSEPGTSRGIRSYEQYF. The CDR3 region has the DNA TGTGCCAGCAGCTCGGAGCCCGGGACTAGCAGGGGGATCCGCTCCTACGAGCAGTACTTC.

The table lists this clonotype with many counts. This chain joins TRBV12-5 and TRBJ1-4; D uncertain. The V gene lost 5 bases and the J gene lost 8 bases, with 15 bases spanning the gap. CDR3 size: 14 residues. Germline loops: CDR1 LGHNT, CDR2 FRNRAP. The CDR3 DNA reads TGTGCTAGTGGTCCCGGCCGCATTGGCGAAAAACTGTTTTTT. It yields the protein CASGPGRIGEKLFF.

The chain is built from TRBV20-1 and TRBJ2-5; D may match TRBD1 or TRBD2 (6 bases each). CDR3 length: 12 residues. The germline V gene has CDR1 DFQATT and CDR2 SNEGSKA (reference sequence). Deletions cut 3 bases from V and 9 bases from J, with 14 bases between. The CDR3 coding sequence is TGCAGTGCTAGGGAGGGGGGTCAGCCCCAGTACTTC. Translation: CSAREGGQPQYF.

Notes on this clonotype: Possible read error: a much larger clone is one base away. CDR3 loop: CASSQRGQARGSTNEKLFF. CDR3 coding DNA: TGTGCCAGCAGCCAACGCGGACAGGCGAGGGGCTCAACTAATGAAAAACTGTTTTTT. This chain uses TRBV12-3 or TRBV12-4 with TRBJ1-4, with 7 bases fitting TRBD1. The CDR3 has 19 amino acids. V lost 6 bases to trimming and J lost 0 bases; unmatched junction nucleotides: 16.

In its sample, this clonotype was seen many times. The rearrangement uses TRBV25-1 and TRBJ2-7; D may be TRBD1 or TRBD2 (5 bases each). The CDR3 length is 16 residues. Germline CDR1 and CDR2: MGHDK and SYGVNS. Trimming pared 0 bases from V and 5 bases from J, leaving 17 bases between. DNA of the CDR3: TGTGCCAGCAGTGAATATGGAGCAGGGAGACGTGACGAGCAGTACTTC. Translating it yields CASSEYGAGRRDEQYF.

A word on this clonotype: A much larger clone differs from this one at a single base, so this may be a read error. The rearrangement links TRBV24-1 to TRBJ2-3, with TRBD2 matching 8 bases. This CDR3 contains 16 residues. Germline trimming cut 0 bases from V and 0 bases from J; bases unmatched to any gene: 1. CDR1 KGHDR and CDR2 SFDVKD come from the germline V gene. In nucleotides, the CDR3 is TGTGCCACCAGTGATTTGGCTAGCGGGAGCACAGATACGCAGTATTTT. This encodes CATSDLASGSTDTQYF.

This clonotype has more than one count but fewer than ten. The junction and the germline gene differ at one end; a read error may be behind it. This chain joins TRBV9 and TRBJ2-5, with 10 bases lining up with TRBD1. CDR1 SGDLS and CDR2 YYNGEE come from the germline V gene. The CDR3 is 15 residues long. For the CDR3, the DNA is TGTGCCGGCAGCTGGACAGGGGGTCAGGTTGAGACCCAGTACTTC. Translated, it gives CAGSWTGGQVETQYF.

The gene calls are TRBV29-1 and TRBJ1-4, with 7 bases matching TRBD1. This CDR3 is 13 amino acids long. Trimming at V came to 6 bases and at J to 4 bases, leaving 5 bases not matched to a gene. Looked up from germline, CDR1 is SQVTM and CDR2 is ANQGSEA. The CDR3 DNA follows: TGCAGCGTCAAAAACAGGGGTAATGAAAAACTGTTTTTT. Encoded protein: CSVKNRGNEKLFF.

This clonotype was seen only once. A read error may explain this, as a much larger clone is one base away. The CDR3 loop is CASSPWTTGGHEQCF. CDR3 bases: TGTGCCAGCAGCCCATGGACTACCGGGGGCCACGAGCAGTGCTTC. The chain has TRBV7-2 and TRBJ2-7, with D perhaps assigned TRBD1 or TRBD2 (6 bases each). The length of the CDR3 is 15 residues. Germline CDR1 reads SGHTA; CDR2 reads FQGNSA.

This clonotype was counted at least ten times. CDR3 in DNA: TGTGCCACCAACACTCGACAGGGGAGGAACACTGAAGCTTTCTTT. Translation gives CATNTRQGRNTEAFF. This sequence joins TRBV15 and TRBJ1-1; TRBD1 matches at 8 bases. CDR3 length: 15 residues. Germline V gene sequence: CDR1 LNHNV, CDR2 YYDKDF (reference sequence). With V trimmed by 7 bases and J by 1 base, 8 bases remained unmatched.

This clonotype appeared many times. This sequence joins TRBV20-1 and TRBJ2-7, with a possible D match to TRBD2 (5 bases). The germline V gene has CDR1 DFQATT and CDR2 SNEGSKA (reference sequence). This CDR3 spans 14 amino acids. V dropped 6 bases and J dropped 3 bases, with 18 bases sitting between them. This CDR3 reads CSAEPGGPRYEQYF. The CDR3 DNA is TGCAGTGCGGAGCCAGGAGGACCGCGCTACGAGCAGTACTTC.

On this clonotype itself: Mismatch with germline at one junction end may stem from a read error. The chain combines TRBV10-3 with TRBJ2-7, with 8 nucleotides matching TRBD1. The CDR3 length is 11 residues. Germline V CDR1 and CDR2: ENHRY, SYGVKD. The CDR3 region is CAIRQGMERYF. The CDR3 region has the DNA TGTGCTATCAGACAGGGGATGGAGCGGTACTTC.

This clonotype was recorded at least ten times. V usage is TRBV5-4 and J usage is TRBJ1-1, with TRBD1 matching 8 bases. Losses at the gene ends were 6 bases for V and 3 bases for J; bases not matched to a gene: 7. Germline V gene lookup returns CDR1 SGHNT and CDR2 YYREEE (reference sequence). This CDR3 is built from 14 residues. CDR3 bases: TGTGCCAGCACCCTGACAGGGGTCGACACTGAAGCTTTCTTT. This translates into CASTLTGVDTEAFF. The variable domain in full, completed from reference TRBV5-4 and TRBJ1-1, reads ETGVTQSPTHLIKTRGQQVTLRCSSQSGHNTVSWYQQALGQGPQFIFQYYREEENGRGNFPPRFSGLQFPNYSSELNVNALELDDSALYLCASTLTGVDTEAFFGQGTRLTVV.

The J gene is TRBJ2-2, the V gene TRBV19; D not certain. Germline loops: CDR1 LNHDA, CDR2 SQIVND (reference sequence). The V end lost 3 bases, the J end lost 2 bases, and 13 bases lay between the germline ends. The CDR3 sequence is 16 residues long. The CDR3 loop is CASSISPDRNTGELFF. Written as DNA, the CDR3 is TGTGCCAGTAGTATCTCGCCGGACCGTAACACCGGGGAGCTGTTTTTT.

V usage is TRBV20-1 and J usage is TRBJ2-1; D is perhaps TRBD2 (6 bases). Trimming shortened V by 8 bases and J by 6 bases, and 20 bases separated the two germline ends. Germline-derived CDR1 and CDR2 are DFQATT and SNEGSKA (reference sequence). The CDR3 sequence is 14 residues long. CDR3 protein: CSPKSTHGGNEQFF. The CDR3 DNA reads as TGCAGTCCCAAGTCAACGCACGGGGGCAATGAGCAGTTCTTC.